Below are 3 T cell receptor beta chains sequenced from a single sample in a study of blood T cell repertoires in COVID-19. Clones were read by immunoSEQ multiplex PCR, and TCRdb kept only the in-frame ones, dropping some. The sample shows about 400,000 clones, 85% to 90% of them seen only once. The material sequenced was PBMCs or T cells enriched from blood (not recorded which). These receptor sequences come from a woman aged 45-65 years who had recovered from COVID-19.

The V and J genes are TRBV27 and TRBJ2-7; D may be TRBD2 (6 bases). Germline CDR1 MNHEY, CDR2 SMNVEV (reference sequence). CDR3 length: 13 amino acids. The V end lost 3 bases, the J end lost 3 bases, and 9 bases lay between the germline ends. The CDR3 DNA follows: TGTGCCAGCAGTTTGGGGGGTTACTACGAGCAGTACTTC. Amino acid sequence: CASSLGGYYEQYF.

The J gene is TRBJ2-2, the V gene TRBV12-3 or TRBV12-4; weak D call: TRBD1 (5 bases). The CDR3 loop spans 13 amino acids. Trimming cost V 5 bases and J 5 bases, with 9 bases left between them. CDR3 nucleotide sequence: TGTGCCAGCAGTGAACAGGTTACCGGGGAGCTGTTTTTT. Amino acids: CASSEQVTGELFF.

This clone was observed a single time. The CDR3 DNA reads TGTGCCAGCTCACCAGACAGGGTCCTAGCGGGGAACCAAGAGACCCAGTACTTC. Encoded protein: CASSPDRVLAGNQETQYF. This chain links TRBV18 with TRBJ2-5, with TRBD2 identical over 9 bases. Germline V CDR1 and CDR2: KGHSH, LQKENI. J was trimmed by 0 bases and V by 2 bases; bases with no gene match: 10. The CDR3 is 18 residues long.